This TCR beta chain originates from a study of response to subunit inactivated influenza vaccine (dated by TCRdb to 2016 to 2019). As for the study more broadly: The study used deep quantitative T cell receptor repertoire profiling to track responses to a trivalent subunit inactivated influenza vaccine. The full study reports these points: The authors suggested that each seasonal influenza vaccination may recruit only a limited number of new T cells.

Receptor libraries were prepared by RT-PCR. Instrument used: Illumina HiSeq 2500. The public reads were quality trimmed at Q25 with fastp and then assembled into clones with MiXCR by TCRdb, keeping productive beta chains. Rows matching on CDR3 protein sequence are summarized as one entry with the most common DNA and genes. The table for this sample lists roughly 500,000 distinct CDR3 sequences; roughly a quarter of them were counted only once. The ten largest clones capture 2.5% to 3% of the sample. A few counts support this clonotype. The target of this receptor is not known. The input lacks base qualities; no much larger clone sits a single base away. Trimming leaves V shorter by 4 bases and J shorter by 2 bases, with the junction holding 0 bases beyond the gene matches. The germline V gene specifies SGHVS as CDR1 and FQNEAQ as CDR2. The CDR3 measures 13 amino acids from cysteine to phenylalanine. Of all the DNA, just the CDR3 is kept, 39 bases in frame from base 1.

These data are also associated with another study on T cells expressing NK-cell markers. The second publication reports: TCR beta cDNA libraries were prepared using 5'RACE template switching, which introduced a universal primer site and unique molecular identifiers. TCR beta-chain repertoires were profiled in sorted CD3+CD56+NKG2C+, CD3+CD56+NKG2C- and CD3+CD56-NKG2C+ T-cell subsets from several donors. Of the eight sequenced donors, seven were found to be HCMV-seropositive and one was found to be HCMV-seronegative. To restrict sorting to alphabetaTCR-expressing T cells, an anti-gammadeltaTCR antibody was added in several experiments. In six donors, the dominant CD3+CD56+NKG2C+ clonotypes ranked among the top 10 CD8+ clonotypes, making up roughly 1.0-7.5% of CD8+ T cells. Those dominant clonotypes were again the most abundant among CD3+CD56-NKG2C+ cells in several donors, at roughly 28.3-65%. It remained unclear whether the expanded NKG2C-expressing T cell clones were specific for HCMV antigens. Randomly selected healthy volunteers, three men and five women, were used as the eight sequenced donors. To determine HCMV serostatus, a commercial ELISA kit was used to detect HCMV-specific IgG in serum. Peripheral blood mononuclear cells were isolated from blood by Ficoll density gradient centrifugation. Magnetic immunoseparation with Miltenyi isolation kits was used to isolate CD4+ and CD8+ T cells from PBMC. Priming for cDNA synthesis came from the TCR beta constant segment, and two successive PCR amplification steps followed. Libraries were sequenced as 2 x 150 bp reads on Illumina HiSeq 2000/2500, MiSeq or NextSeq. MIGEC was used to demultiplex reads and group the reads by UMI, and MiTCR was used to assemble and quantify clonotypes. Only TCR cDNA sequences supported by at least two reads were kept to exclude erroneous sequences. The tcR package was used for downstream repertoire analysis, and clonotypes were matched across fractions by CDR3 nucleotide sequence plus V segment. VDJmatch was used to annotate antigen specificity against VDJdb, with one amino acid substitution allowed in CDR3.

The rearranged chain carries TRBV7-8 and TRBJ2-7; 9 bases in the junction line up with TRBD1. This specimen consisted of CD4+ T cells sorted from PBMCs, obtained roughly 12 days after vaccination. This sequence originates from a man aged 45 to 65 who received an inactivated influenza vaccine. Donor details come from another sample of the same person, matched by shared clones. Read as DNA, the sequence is TGTGCCAGCAGCTGGACAGGGGCCTACGAGCAGTACTTC. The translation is CASSWTGAYEQYF.